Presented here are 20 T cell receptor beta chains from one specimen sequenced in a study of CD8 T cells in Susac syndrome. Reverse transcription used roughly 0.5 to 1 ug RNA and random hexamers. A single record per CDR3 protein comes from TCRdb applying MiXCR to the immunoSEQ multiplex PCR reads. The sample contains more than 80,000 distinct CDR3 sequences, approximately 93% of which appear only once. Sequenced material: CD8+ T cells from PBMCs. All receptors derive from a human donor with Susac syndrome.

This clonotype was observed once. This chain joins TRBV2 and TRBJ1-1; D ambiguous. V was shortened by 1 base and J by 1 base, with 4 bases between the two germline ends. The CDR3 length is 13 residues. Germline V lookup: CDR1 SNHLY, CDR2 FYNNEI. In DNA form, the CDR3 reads TGTGCCAGCAGTGAAGACAAGAACACTGAAGCTTTCTTT. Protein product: CASSEDKNTEAFF.

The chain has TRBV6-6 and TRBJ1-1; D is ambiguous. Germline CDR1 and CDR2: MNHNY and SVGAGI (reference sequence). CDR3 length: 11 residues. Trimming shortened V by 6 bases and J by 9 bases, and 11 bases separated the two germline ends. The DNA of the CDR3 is TGTGCCAGCAGCCCCGGTGACCAAGCTTTCTTT. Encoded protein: CASSPGDQAFF.

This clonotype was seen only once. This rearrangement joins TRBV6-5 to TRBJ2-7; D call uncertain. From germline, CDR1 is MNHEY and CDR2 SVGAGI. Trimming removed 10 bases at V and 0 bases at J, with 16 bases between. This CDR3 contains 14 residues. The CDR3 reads CATFKVLSSYEQYF. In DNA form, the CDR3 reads TGTGCCACCTTTAAGGTTCTCAGCTCCTACGAGCAGTACTTC.

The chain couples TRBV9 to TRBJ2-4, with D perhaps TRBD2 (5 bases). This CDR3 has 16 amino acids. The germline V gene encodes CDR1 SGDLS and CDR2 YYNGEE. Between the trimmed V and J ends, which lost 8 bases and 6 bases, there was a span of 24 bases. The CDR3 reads CARSKDPRGKRNIQYF. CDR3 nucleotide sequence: TGTGCCAGAAGTAAGGATCCCAGAGGGAAGAGAAACATTCAGTACTTC.

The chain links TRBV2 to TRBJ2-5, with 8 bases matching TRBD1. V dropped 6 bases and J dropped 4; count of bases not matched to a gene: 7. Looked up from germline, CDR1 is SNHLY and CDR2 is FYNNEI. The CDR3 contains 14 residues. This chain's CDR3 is CASRGTGGVETQYF. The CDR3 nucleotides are TGTGCCAGCAGGGGTACAGGGGGAGTAGAGACCCAGTACTTC. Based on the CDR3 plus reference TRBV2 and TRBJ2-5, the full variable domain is EPEVTQTPSHQVTQMGQEVILRCVPISNHLYFYWYRQILGQKVEFLVSFYNNEISEKSEIFDDQFSVERPDGSNFTLKIRSTKLEDSAMYFCASRGTGGVETQYFGPGTRLLVL.

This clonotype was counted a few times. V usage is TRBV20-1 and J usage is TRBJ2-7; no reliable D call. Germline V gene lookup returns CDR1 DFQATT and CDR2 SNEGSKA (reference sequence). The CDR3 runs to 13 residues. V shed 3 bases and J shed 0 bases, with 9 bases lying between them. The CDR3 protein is CSARIRTSYEQYF. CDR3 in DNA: TGCAGTGCTAGGATCAGGACCTCCTACGAGCAGTACTTC.

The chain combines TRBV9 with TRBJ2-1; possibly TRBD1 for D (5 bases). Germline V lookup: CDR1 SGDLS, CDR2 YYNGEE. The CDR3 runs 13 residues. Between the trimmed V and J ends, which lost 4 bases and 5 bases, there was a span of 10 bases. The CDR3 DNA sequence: TGTGCCAGCAGCAAGGACATAAACAATGAGCAGTTCTTC. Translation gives CASSKDINNEQFF.

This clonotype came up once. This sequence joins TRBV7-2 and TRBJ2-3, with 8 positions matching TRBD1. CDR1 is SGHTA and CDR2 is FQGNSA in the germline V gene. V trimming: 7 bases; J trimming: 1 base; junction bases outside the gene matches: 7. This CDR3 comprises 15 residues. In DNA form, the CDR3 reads TGTGCCAGCACAACAGTGGGACAGGGCACAGATACGCAGTATTTT. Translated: CASTTVGQGTDTQYF.

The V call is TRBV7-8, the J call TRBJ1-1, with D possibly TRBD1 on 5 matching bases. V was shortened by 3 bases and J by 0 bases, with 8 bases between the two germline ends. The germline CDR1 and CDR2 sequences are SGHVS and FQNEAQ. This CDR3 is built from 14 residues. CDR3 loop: CASSFQGLNTEAFF. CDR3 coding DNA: TGTGCCAGCAGCTTTCAGGGATTGAACACTGAAGCTTTCTTT.

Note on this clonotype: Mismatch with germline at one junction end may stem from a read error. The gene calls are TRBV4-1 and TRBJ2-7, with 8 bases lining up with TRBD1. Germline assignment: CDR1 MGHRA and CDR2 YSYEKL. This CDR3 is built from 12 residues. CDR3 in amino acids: CASSQDGGQETF. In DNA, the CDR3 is TGCGCCAGCAGCCAAGATGGGGGACAGGAGACCTTC.

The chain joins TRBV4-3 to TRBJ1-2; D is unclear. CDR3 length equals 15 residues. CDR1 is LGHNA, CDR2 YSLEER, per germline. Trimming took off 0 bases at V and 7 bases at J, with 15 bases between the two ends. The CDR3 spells CASSQDWQSAIGYTF. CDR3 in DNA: TGCGCCAGCAGCCAAGATTGGCAATCAGCCATTGGCTACACCTTC.

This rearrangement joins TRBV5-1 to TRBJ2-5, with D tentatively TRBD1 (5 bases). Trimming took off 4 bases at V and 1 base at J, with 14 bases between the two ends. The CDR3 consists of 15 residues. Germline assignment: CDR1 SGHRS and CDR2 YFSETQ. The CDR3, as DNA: TGCGCCAGCAGCACCCGACAGCCCTCCCAAGAGACCCAGTACTTC. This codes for CASSTRQPSQETQYF.

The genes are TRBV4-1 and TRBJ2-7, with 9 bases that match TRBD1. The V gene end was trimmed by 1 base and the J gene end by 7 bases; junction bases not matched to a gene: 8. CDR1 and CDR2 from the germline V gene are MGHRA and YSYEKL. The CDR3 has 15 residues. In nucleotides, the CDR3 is TGCGCCAGCAGCCAAGCCGGGACAGGGCCCTGGGAGCAGTACTTC. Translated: CASSQAGTGPWEQYF.

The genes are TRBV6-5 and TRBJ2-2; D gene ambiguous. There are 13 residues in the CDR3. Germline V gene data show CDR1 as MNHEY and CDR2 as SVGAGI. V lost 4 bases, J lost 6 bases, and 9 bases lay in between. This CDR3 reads CASSSHSAGELFF. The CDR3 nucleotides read TGTGCCAGCAGTTCTCACTCCGCCGGGGAGCTGTTTTTT.

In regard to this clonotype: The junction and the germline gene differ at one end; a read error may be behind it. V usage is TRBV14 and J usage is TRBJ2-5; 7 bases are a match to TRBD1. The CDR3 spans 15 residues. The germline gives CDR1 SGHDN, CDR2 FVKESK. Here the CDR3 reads CASSQLPGQQVTQYF. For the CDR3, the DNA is TGTGCCAGCAGCCAACTTCCGGGACAGCAAGTGACCCAGTACTTC.

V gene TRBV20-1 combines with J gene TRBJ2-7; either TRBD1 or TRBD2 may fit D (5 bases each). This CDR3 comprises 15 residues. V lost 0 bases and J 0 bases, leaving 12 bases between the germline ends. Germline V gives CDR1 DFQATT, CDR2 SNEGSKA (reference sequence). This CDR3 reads CSARDSGGSSYEQYF. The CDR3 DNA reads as TGCAGTGCTAGAGATTCTGGGGGAAGCTCCTACGAGCAGTACTTC.

CDR3 sequence (DNA): TGTGCCAGCAGCTTAGCGCTGGCTAGCGGGGATCTAGCCAAAAACATTCAGTACTTC. This translates into CASSLALASGDLAKNIQYF. The chain uses TRBV7-8 and TRBJ2-4, with 9 bases identical to TRBD2. Germline assignment: CDR1 SGHVS and CDR2 FQNEAQ. Unmatched junction bases numbered 9, after V lost 0 bases and J lost 0 bases. The CDR3 spans 19 residues.

The CDR3 is CASSASSGTGIYEQYF. The CDR3, as DNA: TGTGCCAGCAGCGCTAGTTCCGGGACAGGAATCTACGAGCAGTACTTC. The chain couples TRBV9 to TRBJ2-7; 8 nucleotides line up with TRBD1. The V gene's germline CDR1 is SGDLS and CDR2 YYNGEE. This CDR3 has 16 residues. Losses at the gene ends were 3 bases for V and 3 bases for J; bases not matched to a gene: 11.

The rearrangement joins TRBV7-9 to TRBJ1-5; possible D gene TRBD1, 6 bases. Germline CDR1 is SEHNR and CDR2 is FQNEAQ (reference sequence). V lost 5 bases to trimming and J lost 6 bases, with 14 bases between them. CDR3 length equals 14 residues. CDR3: CASSHRQEGQPQHF. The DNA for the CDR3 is TGTGCCAGCAGCCACCGACAGGAAGGTCAGCCCCAGCATTTT.

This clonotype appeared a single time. CDR3 amino acids: CASSQDVAGGSDTQYF. The DNA of the CDR3 is TGCGCCAGCAGCCAAGATGTAGCGGGGGGATCAGATACGCAGTATTTT. V and J are TRBV4-3 and TRBJ2-3, with 10 positions matching TRBD2. Germline assignment: CDR1 LGHNA and CDR2 YSLEER. The CDR3 loop spans 16 amino acids. V dropped 0 bases and J dropped 4; count of bases not matched to a gene: 4.